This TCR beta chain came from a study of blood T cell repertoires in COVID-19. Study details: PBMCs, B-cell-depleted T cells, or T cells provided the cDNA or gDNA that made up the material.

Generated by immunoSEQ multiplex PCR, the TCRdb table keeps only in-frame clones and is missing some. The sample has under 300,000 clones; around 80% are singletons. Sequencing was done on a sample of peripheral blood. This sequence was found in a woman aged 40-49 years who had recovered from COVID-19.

CDR3: CASSSERGLGYTF. CDR3 nucleotide sequence: TGTGCCAGCAGTTCCGAAAGGGGGCTTGGCTACACCTTC. The chain is built from TRBV6-2 or TRBV6-3 and TRBJ1-2, with 7 bases aligning to TRBD1. Germline V CDR1 and CDR2: MNHEY, SVGEGT. This CDR3 has 13 residues. Trimming cost V 4 bases and J 7 bases; bases outside gene matches: 6.